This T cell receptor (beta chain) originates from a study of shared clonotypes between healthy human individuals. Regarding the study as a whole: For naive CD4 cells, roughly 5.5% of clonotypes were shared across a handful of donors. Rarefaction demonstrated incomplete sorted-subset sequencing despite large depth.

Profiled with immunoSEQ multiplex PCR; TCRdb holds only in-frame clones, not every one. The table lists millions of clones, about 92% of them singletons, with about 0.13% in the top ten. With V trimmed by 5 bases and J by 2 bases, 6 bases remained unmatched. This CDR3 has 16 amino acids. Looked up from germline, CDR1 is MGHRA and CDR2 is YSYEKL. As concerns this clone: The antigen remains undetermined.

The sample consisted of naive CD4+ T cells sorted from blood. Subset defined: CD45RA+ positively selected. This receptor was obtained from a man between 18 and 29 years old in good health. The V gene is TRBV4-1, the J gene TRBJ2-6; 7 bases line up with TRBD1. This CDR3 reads CASSALQGTGANVLTF. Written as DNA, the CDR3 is TGCGCCAGCAGCGCCTTACAGGGGACTGGGGCCAACGTCCTGACTTTC.